This T cell receptor (beta chain) was documented in a study of blood T cell repertoires in COVID-19. About the research overall: Sources were T cells, B-cell-depleted T cells, or PBMCs; the material itself was cDNA or gDNA.

This clone was recorded only once. Trimming shortened V by 7 bases and J by 4 bases, and 16 bases separated the two germline ends. Germline CDR1 LNHDA, CDR2 SQIVND (reference sequence). This CDR3 has 14 amino acids. In the source study's methods: Reference gene primer amplification gave estimated nucleated cell counts. TCRdb keeps only in-frame clones here, not all; method: immunoSEQ multiplex PCR. The D gene and trimming were derived from the DNA, and the V and J assignments and clone size from that table. The sample carries 96,000 or so clones, 81% recorded once. The gene calls are TRBV19 and TRBJ1-2, with a possible D match to TRBD1 (5 bases). Source material: peripheral blood. This receptor was obtained from an elderly man with COVID-19, enrolled during active disease. CDR3 in amino acids: CASKMVGEAYGYTF. CDR3 in DNA: TGTGCCAGTAAAATGGTAGGGGAGGCCTATGGCTACACCTTC.